These T cell receptor beta chains were read from a single sample in a study of cytomegalovirus exposure and HLA in healthy donors. The repertoire was sequenced with immunoSEQ multiplex PCR; TCRdb's copy has only in-frame clones and lacks some. The sample includes about 90,000 clones, about 72% of them seen just once. Sequencing was done on a sample of PBMCs. These receptor sequences come from a young man in good health and CMV-seronegative. The CDR3 runs from the conserved cysteine through the conserved F or W. The D gene is left open where the match is weak. For some rows the clone size is stated as once, few or many, or as a class when expanded; others skip it.

abundance: once
d_gene: NA
v_gene: TRBV6-5
j_gene: TRBJ1-1
CDR3nt: TGTACCAGCAGTACCTCCGCAGGGCTGAACACTGAAGCTTTCTTT
CDR3aa: CTSSTSAGLNTEAFF

abundance: few
d_gene: NA
v_gene: TRBV29-1
j_gene: TRBJ1-2
CDR3nt: TGCAGCGTTGGACTACAGCCTTCTAACTATGGCTACACCTTC
CDR3aa: CSVGLQPSNYGYTF

abundance: once
d_gene: NA
v_gene: TRBV29-1
j_gene: TRBJ2-7
CDR3nt: TGCAGCGTTGGGGGGGTAGGTGGGAACGAGCAGTACTTC
CDR3aa: CSVGGVGGNEQYF

abundance: NA
d_gene: TRBD2
v_gene: TRBV19
j_gene: TRBJ2-7
CDR3nt: TGTGCCAGTACCGCGGGTCCTCGGGGGGACGAGCAGTACTTC
CDR3aa: CASTAGPRGDEQYF

abundance: NA
d_gene: TRBD1
v_gene: TRBV2
j_gene: TRBJ1-4
CDR3nt: TGTGCCACGGGGACAACAGGGGTTGGCGAAAAACTGTTTTTT
CDR3aa: CATGTTGVGEKLFF

abundance: few
d_gene: TRBD1
v_gene: TRBV4-3
j_gene: TRBJ2-1
CDR3nt: TGCGCCAGCAGCCAAGATACGTCGGACAGGGGTGGCAATGAGCAGTTCTTC
CDR3aa: CASSQDTSDRGGNEQFF

abundance: NA
d_gene: TRBD2
v_gene: TRBV4-1
j_gene: TRBJ2-1
CDR3nt: TGCGCCAGCAGCATTTGGGCTAGCGGGAGTTCAAATGAGCAGTTCTTC
CDR3aa: CASSIWASGSSNEQFF

abundance: NA
d_gene: TRBD2
v_gene: TRBV7-3
j_gene: TRBJ2-1
CDR3nt: TGTGCCAGCAGCACGGGACTAGCGGGGTACAATGAGCAGTTCTTC
CDR3aa: CASSTGLAGYNEQFF

abundance: NA
d_gene: NA
v_gene: TRBV10-3
j_gene: TRBJ1-1
CDR3nt: TGTGCCATCAGCGAACAGGGGAACACTGAAGCTTTCTTT
CDR3aa: CAISEQGNTEAFF

abundance: NA
d_gene: NA
v_gene: TRBV13
j_gene: TRBJ2-5
CDR3nt: TGTGCCAGCAGCTTAAAGGGAGGAGAGACCCAGTACTTC
CDR3aa: CASSLKGGETQYF

abundance: NA
d_gene: TRBD2
v_gene: TRBV30
j_gene: TRBJ2-3
CDR3nt: TGTGCCTGGAGTGTATTTAGCGGGGGGAACACAGATACGCAGTATTTT
CDR3aa: CAWSVFSGGNTDTQYF

abundance: NA
d_gene: NA
v_gene: TRBV5-1
j_gene: TRBJ2-3
CDR3nt: TGCGCCAGCAACAGAATGAGTCCTAGCACAGATACGCAGTATTTT
CDR3aa: CASNRMSPSTDTQYF

abundance: NA
d_gene: NA
v_gene: TRBV10-2
j_gene: TRBJ2-7
CDR3nt: TGCGCCAGCGCCACTAGCTGTGAGCAGTACTTC
CDR3aa: CASATSCEQYF

abundance: NA
d_gene: NA
v_gene: TRBV5-4
j_gene: TRBJ1-3
CDR3nt: TGTGCCAGCAGCCTGGCGGGCGGGCTTGGAAACACCATATATTTT
CDR3aa: CASSLAGGLGNTIYF

abundance: NA
d_gene: NA
v_gene: TRBV12-5
j_gene: TRBJ2-7
CDR3nt: TGTGCTAGTGGTTTGGGGGGAGTATCCTACGAGCAGTACTTC
CDR3aa: CASGLGGVSYEQYF

abundance: NA
d_gene: TRBD1
v_gene: TRBV5-6
j_gene: TRBJ1-1
CDR3nt: TGTGCCAGCAGCACACAGGGGTTCGACACTGAAGCTTTCTTT
CDR3aa: CASSTQGFDTEAFF

abundance: NA
d_gene: TRBD1
v_gene: TRBV7-9
j_gene: TRBJ1-2
CDR3nt: TGTGCCAGCAGCCTAGGACAGGGGCCTGGCTACACCTTC
CDR3aa: CASSLGQGPGYTF

abundance: once
d_gene: TRBD1
v_gene: TRBV29-1
j_gene: TRBJ1-1
CDR3nt: TGCAGCGTTGCGACAGGGATCGCTGAAGCTTTCTTT
CDR3aa: CSVATGIAEAFF

abundance: NA
d_gene: TRBD2
v_gene: TRBV5-4
j_gene: TRBJ2-1
CDR3nt: TGTGCCAGCAGCTTGGGAGCTAGCGGGGTTAGCTCCTACAATGAGCAGTTCTTC
CDR3aa: CASSLGASGVSSYNEQFF

abundance: few
d_gene: NA
v_gene: TRBV5-8
j_gene: TRBJ2-7
CDR3nt: TGTGCCAGCGGCCTATGGGGAGGCTCCTACGAGCAGTACTTC
CDR3aa: CASGLWGGSYEQYF

abundance: once
d_gene: NA
v_gene: TRBV10-3
j_gene: TRBJ1-2
CDR3nt: TGTGCCATCAGGACTGGCGGGCTGGACTATGGCTACACCTTC
CDR3aa: CAIRTGGLDYGYTF

abundance: NA
d_gene: TRBD1
v_gene: TRBV7-2
j_gene: TRBJ1-3
CDR3nt: TGTGCCAGCAGCCCAGGGACAGGAAGGAGTGGAAACACCATATATTTT
CDR3aa: CASSPGTGRSGNTIYF

abundance: NA
d_gene: NA
v_gene: TRBV7-2
j_gene: TRBJ1-2
CDR3nt: TGTGCCAGCACCCAAGGGGATCGGCCGCACTATGGCTACACCTTC
CDR3aa: CASTQGDRPHYGYTF

abundance: NA
d_gene: TRBD1
v_gene: TRBV27
j_gene: TRBJ2-2
CDR3nt: TGTGCCAGCTCATTCGACAGGGTGTCGACCGGGGAGCTGTTTTTT
CDR3aa: CASSFDRVSTGELFF

abundance: NA
d_gene: NA
v_gene: TRBV2
j_gene: TRBJ2-3
CDR3nt: TGTGCCAGCAGCAGTCGGGGAGTAACAGATACGCAGTATTTT
CDR3aa: CASSSRGVTDTQYF

abundance: NA
d_gene: NA
v_gene: TRBV6-7
j_gene: TRBJ1-2
CDR3nt: TGTGCCAGCGGAGTAACAGGTCCCAGCAACTATGGCTACACCTTC
CDR3aa: CASGVTGPSNYGYTF

abundance: NA
d_gene: NA
v_gene: TRBV25-1
j_gene: TRBJ1-5
CDR3nt: TGTGCCAGCAGTGCAAGTGGGGGGGCCGCTAGCAATCAGCCCCAGCATTTT
CDR3aa: CASSASGGAASNQPQHF